This TCR beta chain comes out of a study of CD8 T cells in Susac syndrome. V shed 2 bases and J shed 7 bases, with 10 bases lying between them. The CDR3 runs 13 residues. The V gene's germline CDR1 is SGHDT and CDR2 YYEEEE. The control participants were healthy donors, and these controls were matched with respect to both age and sex. Note on this clonotype: Its target is not known.

Reverse transcription of roughly 0.45 to 1 ug RNA used random hexamers. Amplification of the TCR beta CDR3 was carried out by immunoSEQ multiplex PCR, which spanned a total of 54 Vbeta and 13 Jbeta segments. TCRdb fed the immunoSEQ multiplex PCR reads into MiXCR, producing one record per CDR3 protein. In the table there are roughly 200,000 distinct CDR3 sequences, about 95% of which are singletons. Findings and caveats of the study: It was acknowledged in the study that the number of individuals who were included in its TCR sequencing and HLA analysis was relatively small.

Sequencing was done on a sample of CD4+ T cells from PBMCs. This chain uses TRBV5-6 with TRBJ1-5; D not certain. This clonotype was sampled from a human donor in good health. The CDR3 here is CASSFGGQQPQHF. DNA of the CDR3: TGTGCCAGCAGCTTTGGAGGGCAGCAGCCCCAGCATTTT.